Below, 17 T cell receptor beta chains from the same sample are listed, as sequenced in a study of shared clonotypes between healthy human individuals. Assay: immunoSEQ multiplex PCR; the TCRdb copy retains only in-frame clones and omits some. The table lists around 1,900,000 clones, 80% to 95% of them singletons, with more than 1.5% in the top ten. Naive CD8 isolation took CD45RO-negative cells positively selected for CCR7 and excluded terminally differentiated effector memory CD45RA+ cells. The specimen sequenced was naive CD8+ T cells from PBMCs. Receptors were obtained from a man aged 18 to 35 in good health. Some clones in this sample may be carry-over from other donors' samples.

CDR3 bases: TGTGCCAGCAGCGGGACAGGGGCGGGCTATGGCTACACCTTC. Protein: CASSGTGAGYGYTF. The J gene is TRBJ1-2, the V gene TRBV9, with 9 bases matching TRBD1. Germline CDR1 is SGDLS and CDR2 is YYNGEE. The J segment lost 4 bases and the V segment lost 3 bases, leaving 4 bases of the junction unmatched. CDR3 length: 14 residues.

This rearrangement joins TRBV27 to TRBJ1-1, with TRBD1 matching 8 bases. The CDR3 loop spans 15 amino acids. Per the germline V gene, CDR1 is MNHEY and CDR2 is SMNVEV (reference sequence). Trimming removed 7 bases from V and 3 bases from J; junction bases left unmatched: 10. The chain's CDR3 is CASNPNRGVDTEAFF. In DNA form, the CDR3 reads TGTGCCAGCAACCCCAACAGGGGGGTGGACACTGAAGCTTTCTTT.

This clone occurred once. This rearrangement joins TRBV5-5 to TRBJ1-4, with a weak D call TRBD1 (5 bases). This CDR3 comprises 17 residues. Germline loops: CDR1 SGHKS, CDR2 YYEKEE (reference sequence). V was shortened by 0 bases and J by 1 base, with 13 bases between the two germline ends. CDR3 protein: CASSLAWDGLTNEKLFF. CDR3 coding DNA: TGTGCCAGCAGCTTGGCCTGGGACGGACTAACTAATGAAAAACTGTTTTTT.

The chain uses TRBV13 and TRBJ2-5; D is ambiguous. CDR1 is PRHDT and CDR2 is FYEKMQ in the germline V gene (reference sequence). V shed 5 bases and J shed 2 bases, with 15 bases lying between them. The CDR3 loop spans 15 amino acids. The CDR3 bases are TGTGCCAGCAGCCAAAGACCCGCCCCACAAGAGACCCAGTACTTC. Translation gives CASSQRPAPQETQYF.

The V gene is TRBV19, the J gene TRBJ2-3; 14 bases fit TRBD2. The CDR3 runs to 17 residues. Germline V lookup: CDR1 LNHDA, CDR2 SQIVND (reference sequence). After removal of 3 bases from V and 5 bases from J, the junction contained 7 bases not matched to a gene. As DNA, the CDR3 is TGTGCCAGTAGTATCCGTGGGACTAGCGGGAGAAGAGATACGCAGTATTTT. Its protein product is CASSIRGTSGRRDTQYF.

The gene calls are TRBV9 and TRBJ2-7; D is ambiguous. CDR3 length: 14 amino acids. Germline CDR1 and CDR2: SGDLS and YYNGEE. Trimming cost V 0 bases and J 5 bases, with 12 bases left between them. CDR3 coding DNA: TGTGCCAGCAGCGTAGCGGCTAGTCCCAACGAGCAGTACTTC. It encodes CASSVAASPNEQYF.

The chain recombines TRBV7-9 with TRBJ2-1; 11 bases map to TRBD2. V shed 5 bases, J shed 2 bases, and the junction held 5 bases outside the gene matches. Germline V CDR1 and CDR2: SEHNR, FQNEAQ (reference sequence). CDR3 length: 16 residues. The CDR3: CASSPSGRSAYNEQFF. In nucleotides, the CDR3 is TGTGCCAGCAGCCCTAGCGGGAGGTCTGCCTACAATGAGCAGTTCTTC.

The rearrangement joins TRBV29-1 to TRBJ2-1, with TRBD1 as a possible D gene (5 bases). This CDR3 spans 15 amino acids. Germline CDR1 and CDR2: SQVTM and ANQGSEA. V was trimmed by 3 bases and J by 0 bases, leaving 12 bases between them. The CDR3 nucleotides are TGCAGCGTTGAGAACAGCGACAGCTCCTACAATGAGCAGTTCTTC. Translated: CSVENSDSSYNEQFF.

This chain uses TRBV19 with TRBJ1-2; TRBD1 is a possible D gene (6 bases). This CDR3 is 12 amino acids long. Trimming cost V 6 bases and J 6 bases, with 11 bases left between them. Germline V gives CDR1 LNHDA, CDR2 SQIVND (reference sequence). CDR3 in amino acids: CASRWGRDGYTF. The CDR3 DNA is TGTGCCAGTAGGTGGGGGCGCGATGGCTACACCTTC.

CDR3 sequence: CASSLARREQYF. The CDR3 DNA reads as TGTGCCAGCAGCTTAGCACGGCGCGAGCAGTACTTC. The genes are TRBV7-9 and TRBJ2-7; D ambiguous. Germline CDR1 reads SEHNR; CDR2 reads FQNEAQ (reference sequence). CDR3 length equals 12 residues. V was cut by 0 bases and J by 6 bases, with 6 bases left in between.

V and J are TRBV28 and TRBJ2-3; perhaps TRBD2 as D (5 bases). The V end lost 4 bases, the J end lost 0 bases, and 23 bases lay between the germline ends. Germline values: CDR1 MDHEN, CDR2 SYDVKM. This CDR3 comprises 19 residues. The CDR3, as DNA: TGTGCCAGCAGTTCCACCCGACTACGAAAGGCACATAGCACAGATACGCAGTATTTT. This sequence encodes CASSSTRLRKAHSTDTQYF.

The chain combines TRBV27 with TRBJ2-7, with 7 bases matching TRBD1. V lost 5 bases to trimming and J lost 7 bases; unmatched junction nucleotides: 8. Germline values: CDR1 MNHEY, CDR2 SMNVEV (reference sequence). This CDR3 has 13 residues. DNA for the CDR3: TGTGCCAGCAGTCGGATTAGGGGGCCTGAGCAGTACTTC. It yields the protein CASSRIRGPEQYF.

On this clone itself: This sample also contains other DNA sequences that code for the same CDR3. The rearrangement links TRBV28 to TRBJ1-2; D gene uncertain. V lost 5 bases to trimming and J lost 4 bases, with 11 bases between them. The germline gives CDR1 MDHEN, CDR2 SYDVKM. The CDR3 length is 13 residues. Here the CDR3 reads CASSPTGSYGYTF. The CDR3 DNA reads as TGTGCCAGCAGTCCCACGGGGAGCTATGGCTACACCTTC.

The gene calls are TRBV15 and TRBJ2-2; no clear D. Germline assignment: CDR1 LNHNV and CDR2 YYDKDF (reference sequence). V was pared by 5 bases and J by 7 bases, with 11 bases between. The CDR3 contains 13 residues. This chain's CDR3 is CATSSQRDGELFF. CDR3 nucleotides: TGTGCCACCAGCTCCCAGAGAGACGGGGAGCTGTTTTTT.

The chain carries TRBV5-1 and TRBJ2-7, with 8 bases that match TRBD2. CDR3 size: 17 residues. The J segment lost 0 bases and the V segment lost 0 bases, leaving 8 bases of the junction unmatched. CDR1 is SGHRS, CDR2 YFSETQ, per germline. The CDR3 protein is CASSLAPAGARSYEQYF. CDR3 nucleotide sequence: TGCGCCAGCAGCTTGGCCCCAGCGGGAGCGCGCTCCTACGAGCAGTACTTC.

The CDR3 region is CASQREGVEQYF. In DNA, the CDR3 is TGTGCCAGCCAGCGGGAAGGGGTCGAGCAGTACTTC. This rearrangement joins TRBV4-2 to TRBJ2-7, with 7 bases identical to TRBD2. The V gene's germline CDR1 is LGHNA and CDR2 YNFKEQ. The CDR3 sequence is 12 residues long. V lost 8 bases and J lost 6; bases outside the gene matches: 7.

In the case of this clone: The same CDR3 arises from other DNA sequences in this sample as well. The chain has TRBV7-2 and TRBJ1-2; TRBD1 might be the D (5 bases). V was cut by 5 bases and J by 4 bases, with 14 bases left in between. Germline-derived CDR1 and CDR2 are SGHTA and FQGNSA. The CDR3 has 14 residues. The CDR3 sequence is CASSLRGTVYGYTF. CDR3 sequence (DNA): TGTGCCAGCAGCCTTCGGGGGACGGTCTATGGCTACACCTTC. The entire variable domain, with the rest obtained from reference TRBV7-2 and TRBJ1-2, is as follows: GAGVSQSPSNKVTEKGKDVELRCDPISGHTALYWYRQSLGQGLEFLIYFQGNSAPDKSGLPSDRFSAERTGGSVSTLTIQRTQQEDSAVYLCASSLRGTVYGYTFGSGTRLTVV.